A single TCR beta chain is shown here with its context. Its antigen target is currently unknown. Base-call qualities are not available, and no considerably larger clone is one nucleotide away. These data belong to a study of CD8 T cells in Susac syndrome (dated by TCRdb to about 2019). Turning to the overall study: Among the sequenced Susac syndrome patients, six had clinically active disease and fewer than 10 were in clinical remission. At the time of blood withdrawal, Susac syndrome patients were either therapy-naive, taking corticosteroids (with some also receiving IVIg), or on IVIg alone. The study used repertoire sequencing to test whether antigen drove CD8+ T cell activation and differentiation in Susac syndrome. Summary of the overall study and its limitations: The TCR sequencing and HLA analysis was acknowledged to have included a relatively small number of individuals. The CD4+ T cell repertoire of patients with Susac syndrome showed no detectable clonal expansion.

High-throughput TCR beta sequencing profiled peripheral blood CD8+ and CD4+ T cells from healthy donors, Susac syndrome patients and multiple sclerosis patients. The Susac syndrome patients fulfilled recently defined diagnostic criteria for either definite or probable disease. CD8+ TEMRA cells were enriched by FACS, while bulk CD8+ and CD4+ T cells were purified by magnetic negative isolation. Blood was collected in EDTA tubes and processed within 24 hours, with PBMCs isolated through density gradient centrifugation. PBMCs intended for TCR sequencing were cryopreserved in liquid nitrogen and thawed later in a water bath at 37 degrees C. Purity of sorted or isolated CD4+, CD8+ and CD8+ TEMRA cells was at least 90%. Including cysteine and phenylalanine, the CDR3 has 11 amino acids. Only the CDR3 part of the read is kept: 33 bases, read in frame from the first base. Relative to germline, V is 0 bases shorter and J is 10 bases shorter, with 9 bases between their ends. CDR1 and CDR2 (SQVTM, ANQGSEA) derive from the germline V gene.

RNA was extracted using the RNeasy kit, and about 0.5 to 1 ug of the RNA was reverse transcribed with random hexamers. TCR beta CDR3 regions were amplified with the immunoSEQ multiplex PCR assay covering 54 Vbeta and 13 Jbeta segments. To correct PCR amplification bias, a synthetic template baseline was used for both primer optimization and computational correction. Per the authors' processing: Reads were annotated to V, D and J genes according to IMGT and were analyzed with immunoSEQ Analyzer, with only productive sequences retained. Clonality was computed as one minus Shannon entropy normalized by log2 of the number of productive unique sequences. Public and private clones were assessed among the 100 most prevalent clones of each patient and control. Clones were defined as Susac-specific if absent from the healthy and MS cohorts, from approximately 1,100 published viral clones and from other ImmuneACCESS disease sequences. TCRdb applied fastp at Q25 and MiXCR to the public reads, then kept only in-frame beta chains. Rows with a matching CDR3 protein are joined into one entry that keeps the most common DNA and genes. The V and J calls come from TCRdb's annotation, not from the publication. The sample table records over 150,000 distinct CDR3 sequences; roughly 95% of these occur just once. The ten largest clones take up about 0.12% of the sample.

This receptor was taken from a human donor with Susac syndrome. Sequencing was done on a sample of CD4+ T cells from PBMCs. Rearrangement joined TRBV29-1 to TRBJ1-1, with an unclear D gene assignment. CDR3 loop: CSVEEGPAAFF. In nucleotides, the sequence is TGCAGCGTTGAAGAAGGCCCGGCAGCTTTCTTT.